The 21 T cell receptor beta chains below all came from one sample that was sequenced in a study of blood T cell repertoires in COVID-19. Method: immunoSEQ multiplex PCR; TCRdb's copy keeps in-frame clones and lacks some. The table has approximately 150,000 clones, 81% seen once. Specimen: peripheral blood. These receptors all stem from a man in his sixties with active or convalescent COVID-19.

This chain connects TRBV7-2 to TRBJ2-1; D not certain. The length of the CDR3 is 13 residues. Germline V gene data show CDR1 as SGHTA and CDR2 as FQGNSA. V was cut by 5 bases and J by 7 bases, with 12 bases left in between. CDR3 DNA: TGTGCCAGCAGCCCCTCCGGAGTGAATGAGCAGTTCTTC. Its protein is CASSPSGVNEQFF.

The chain is built from TRBV11-2 and TRBJ2-5, with D perhaps matching TRBD2 (6 bases). Germline CDR1 and CDR2: SGHAT and FQNNGV. The CDR3 extends over 15 amino acids. V dropped 5 bases and J dropped 6 bases, with 19 bases sitting between them. The CDR3 DNA reads as TGTGCCAGCAGCCCATCCCCCCTAGCGACGCAGACCCAGTACTTC. It encodes CASSPSPLATQTQYF.

This clone was seen once. This chain joins TRBV18 and TRBJ2-7, with 8 bases lining up with TRBD2. J gave up 3 bases and V 5 bases, and 9 bases lay outside the gene matches. Germline loops: CDR1 KGHSH, CDR2 LQKENI. This CDR3 spans 15 amino acids. CDR3 in amino acids: CASSAQREIDYEQYF. Written as DNA, the CDR3 is TGTGCCAGCTCAGCCCAGCGGGAGATCGACTACGAGCAGTACTTC. Based on the CDR3 plus reference TRBV18 and TRBJ2-7, the full variable domain is NAGVMQNPRHLVRRRGQEARLRCSPMKGHSHVYWYRQLPEEGLKFMVYLQKENIIDESGMPKERFSAEFPKEGPSILRIQQVVRGDSAAYFCASSAQREIDYEQYFGPGTRLTVT.

This chain links TRBV5-4 with TRBJ2-1; D is possibly TRBD2 (5 bases). This CDR3 is 15 amino acids long. The germline V gene encodes CDR1 SGHNT and CDR2 YYREEE (reference sequence). Trimming removed 7 bases from V and 3 bases from J, with 17 bases in between. CDR3 amino acids: CASQEGSADYNEQFF. DNA for the CDR3: TGTGCCAGCCAGGAAGGGAGCGCGGACTACAATGAGCAGTTCTTC.

The chain recombines TRBV7-6 with TRBJ2-3; 8 nucleotides agree with TRBD2. J lost 1 base, V lost 4 bases, and 7 bases had no gene match. Germline V gene sequence: CDR1 SGHVS, CDR2 FNYEAQ. CDR3 length: 16 residues. The CDR3 sequence: CASSSRQAGGTDTQYF. The CDR3 DNA reads as TGTGCCAGCAGCTCGCGCCAAGCGGGAGGCACAGATACGCAGTATTTT.

V and J are TRBV24-1 and TRBJ2-1; 11 positions match TRBD1. The CDR3 loop spans 16 amino acids. Trimming took 3 bases from V and 9 from J; bases not matched to a gene: 9. CDR1 is KGHDR and CDR2 is SFDVKD in the germline V gene. CDR3 residues: CATSDAGQGGLSEQFF. The CDR3 DNA reads as TGTGCCACCAGTGATGCGGGACAGGGGGGCTTAAGTGAGCAGTTCTTC.

This clone came up a few times. This chain links TRBV6-6 with TRBJ2-2; D remains ambiguous. This CDR3 contains 14 residues. Trimming pared 4 bases from V and 1 base from J, leaving 7 bases between. Germline V gene data show CDR1 as MNHNY and CDR2 as SVGAGI (reference sequence). The chain's CDR3 is CASSLSRNTGELFF. The CDR3 DNA follows: TGTGCCAGCAGTTTATCCCGGAACACCGGGGAGCTGTTTTTT.

This sequence joins TRBV5-8 and TRBJ1-1, with D maybe TRBD1 (5 bases). The CDR3 is made up of 14 amino acids. The germline V and J ends were trimmed by 0 bases and 1 base, with 7 bases remaining between them. Germline V CDR1 and CDR2: SGHTS, YDEGEE. In nucleotides, the CDR3 is TGTGCCAGCAGCTTGGTTCAGGGGAACACTGAAGCTTTCTTT. Its translation: CASSLVQGNTEAFF.

V and J are TRBV5-4 and TRBJ1-6, with no clear D. The germline CDR1 and CDR2 sequences are SGHNT and YYREEE (reference sequence). The length of the CDR3 is 12 residues. Trimming removed 9 bases at V and 7 bases at J, with 11 bases between. CDR3 loop: CATGRENSPLHF. CDR3 in DNA: TGTGCCACTGGACGGGAGAATTCACCCCTCCACTTT.

The rearrangement joins TRBV19 to TRBJ2-2; 10 bases agree with TRBD1. The CDR3 spans 16 residues. Germline loops: CDR1 LNHDA, CDR2 SQIVND (reference sequence). V was pared by 5 bases and J by 1 base, with 4 bases of the junction left unmatched. The CDR3 is CASSSRTGGNTGELFF. The CDR3 nucleotides read TGTGCCAGTAGTTCTCGGACAGGGGGGAACACCGGGGAGCTGTTTTTT.

The sample holds a few counts of this clone. V gene TRBV5-5 combines with J gene TRBJ1-1; no clear D gene. From germline, CDR1 is SGHKS and CDR2 YYEKEE (reference sequence). Trimming cost V 2 bases and J 1 base, with 6 bases left between them. This CDR3 is built from 13 residues. The CDR3 here is CASSFGTNTEAFF. The DNA of the CDR3 is TGTGCCAGCAGCTTCGGTACGAACACTGAAGCTTTCTTT.

The chain employs TRBV2 and TRBJ1-1; possibly TRBD1 for D (5 bases). The V end was cut by 6 bases, the J end by 2 bases, with 10 bases between. Looked up from germline, CDR1 is SNHLY and CDR2 is FYNNEI. The CDR3 contains 13 residues. The DNA for the CDR3 is TGTGCCAGCAGCGGGACTCCTAACACTGAAGCTTTCTTT. It specifies CASSGTPNTEAFF.

The chain has TRBV7-9 and TRBJ1-2; D is unresolved. Trimming took off 2 bases at V and 2 bases at J, with 9 bases between the two ends. Germline CDR1 and CDR2: SEHNR and FQNEAQ (reference sequence). This CDR3 is 14 amino acids long. CDR3 nucleotide sequence: TGTGCCAGCAGCTTACCCGGGAAAAACTATGGCTACACCTTC. Its translation is CASSLPGKNYGYTF.

A few counts support this clone. The V call is TRBV11-2, the J call TRBJ2-3; 16 bases match TRBD2. Germline CDR1 is SGHAT and CDR2 is FQNNGV. The CDR3 has 16 residues. Germline trimming cut 4 bases from V and 8 bases from J; bases unmatched to any gene: 6. CDR3 in DNA: TGTGCCAGCAGCTCGGGGACTAGCGGGGGGGCCATTACGCAGTATTTT. Residues: CASSSGTSGGAITQYF. Based on the CDR3 plus reference TRBV11-2 and TRBJ2-3, the full variable domain is EAGVAQSPRYKIIEKRQSVAFWCNPISGHATLYWYQQILGQGPKLLIQFQNNGVVDDSQLPKDRFSAERLKGVDSTLKIQPAKLEDSAVYLCASSSGTSGGAITQYFGPGTRLTVL.

V usage is TRBV21-1 and J usage is TRBJ1-5; the table's TRBD1 call for D was not verified on the DNA. TRBV21-1 is termed a pseudogene. CDR3 size: 15 residues. This CDR3 reads CASIKGVFSNQPQHF. The CDR3 nucleotides are TGTGCCAGTATAAAAGGGGTTTTCAGCAATCAGCCCCAGCATTTT.

The chain recombines TRBV7-2 with TRBJ2-1; 9 bases are shared with TRBD2. This CDR3 spans 14 amino acids. With V trimmed by 0 bases and J by 7 bases, 1 base remained unmatched. In germline, CDR1 is SGHTA, CDR2 FQGNSA. DNA for the CDR3: TGTGCCAGCAGCTTAGCGCTAGCGGGAAATGAGCAGTTCTTC. As protein: CASSLALAGNEQFF.

The chain has TRBV12-3 or TRBV12-4 and TRBJ2-7; 7 bases match TRBD1. The CDR3 sequence is 12 residues long. V was pared by 4 bases and J by 6 bases, with 3 bases of the junction left unmatched. As DNA, the CDR3 is TGTGCCAGCAGTTGGGGACAGCCCGAGCAGTACTTC. Protein sequence: CASSWGQPEQYF.

The rearrangement joins TRBV6-6 to TRBJ1-6; weak D call: TRBD1 (6 bases). From germline, CDR1 is MNHNY and CDR2 SVGAGI (reference sequence). This CDR3 comprises 14 residues. Between the trimmed V and J ends, which lost 5 bases and 9 bases, there was a span of 14 bases. The CDR3, as DNA: TGTGCCAGCAGTCCAGGGGTATCGGGTTCACCCCTCCACTTT. Amino acid sequence: CASSPGVSGSPLHF.

The chain combines TRBV5-1 with TRBJ2-2; 11 bases are a match to TRBD2. V was clipped by 0 bases and J by 7 bases; unmatched bases: 8. The CDR3 loop spans 17 amino acids. Looked up from germline, CDR1 is SGHRS and CDR2 is YFSETQ. The CDR3 DNA follows: TGCGCCAGCAGCTTGGTGGCTAGCGGGGGGCAAGGCGGGGAGCTGTTTTTT. This codes for CASSLVASGGQGGELFF.

The gene calls are TRBV5-1 and TRBJ2-5; 13 bases line up with TRBD2. This CDR3 spans 15 amino acids. The germline V gene encodes CDR1 SGHRS and CDR2 YFSETQ. V was clipped by 6 bases and J by 3 bases; unmatched bases: 5. CDR3 sequence: CASIWGTSGEETQYF. The CDR3 DNA reads as TGCGCCAGCATTTGGGGGACTAGCGGGGAAGAGACCCAGTACTTC.

The gene calls are TRBV28 and TRBJ1-5; TRBD1 matches 8 bases. The germline gives CDR1 MDHEN, CDR2 SYDVKM. The CDR3 spans 16 residues. The J segment lost 2 bases and the V segment lost 5 bases, leaving 8 bases of the junction unmatched. Written as DNA, the CDR3 is TGTGCCAGCAGTCCCCCAGGACAGGGTGGCAATCAGCCCCAGCATTTT. The encoded protein is CASSPPGQGGNQPQHF.